Presented here are 3 T cell receptor beta chains from one specimen sequenced in a study of blood T cells in healthy people across ages. A sample-barcoded 5' primer and a J-beta primer mix were used in a second PCR of roughly 7 to 11 cycles. MiXCR, run by TCRdb on the 5' RACE reads, gives a single entry per CDR3 protein. The table records 1.5 million to 2 million distinct CDR3 sequences, 28% of them present only once. The sample comprised blood. The origin of the receptors is a young woman in good health.

V and J are TRBV5-6 and TRBJ2-7; D perhaps matches TRBD2 (6 bases). V gave up 5 bases and J gave up 2 bases, with 14 bases separating them. CDR1 is SGHDT, CDR2 YYEEEE, per germline. The CDR3 sequence is 14 residues long. CDR3 residues: CASRLKGGTYEQYF. CDR3 in DNA: TGTGCCAGCAGGCTAAAAGGAGGGACCTACGAGCAGTACTTC.

This clonotype appeared a few times. The rearrangement links TRBV6-2 or TRBV6-3 to TRBJ2-5; D possibly corresponds to TRBD2 (6 bases). CDR3 size: 14 residues. V shed 4 bases and J shed 9 bases, with 18 bases lying between them. CDR1 and CDR2 from the germline V gene are MNHEY and SVGEGT. The chain's CDR3 is CASSSRTNARAQYF. DNA of the CDR3: TGTGCCAGCAGTTCTCGGACTAACGCCCGGGCCCAGTACTTC.

This clonotype was found many times. The chain joins TRBV12-3 or TRBV12-4 to TRBJ2-1; D call uncertain. The CDR3 contains 13 residues. V lost 7 bases and J 3 bases, leaving 10 bases between the germline ends. CDR3 sequence reads: CASINNIYNEQFF. CDR3 bases: TGTGCCAGCATCAACAATATCTACAATGAGCAGTTCTTC.